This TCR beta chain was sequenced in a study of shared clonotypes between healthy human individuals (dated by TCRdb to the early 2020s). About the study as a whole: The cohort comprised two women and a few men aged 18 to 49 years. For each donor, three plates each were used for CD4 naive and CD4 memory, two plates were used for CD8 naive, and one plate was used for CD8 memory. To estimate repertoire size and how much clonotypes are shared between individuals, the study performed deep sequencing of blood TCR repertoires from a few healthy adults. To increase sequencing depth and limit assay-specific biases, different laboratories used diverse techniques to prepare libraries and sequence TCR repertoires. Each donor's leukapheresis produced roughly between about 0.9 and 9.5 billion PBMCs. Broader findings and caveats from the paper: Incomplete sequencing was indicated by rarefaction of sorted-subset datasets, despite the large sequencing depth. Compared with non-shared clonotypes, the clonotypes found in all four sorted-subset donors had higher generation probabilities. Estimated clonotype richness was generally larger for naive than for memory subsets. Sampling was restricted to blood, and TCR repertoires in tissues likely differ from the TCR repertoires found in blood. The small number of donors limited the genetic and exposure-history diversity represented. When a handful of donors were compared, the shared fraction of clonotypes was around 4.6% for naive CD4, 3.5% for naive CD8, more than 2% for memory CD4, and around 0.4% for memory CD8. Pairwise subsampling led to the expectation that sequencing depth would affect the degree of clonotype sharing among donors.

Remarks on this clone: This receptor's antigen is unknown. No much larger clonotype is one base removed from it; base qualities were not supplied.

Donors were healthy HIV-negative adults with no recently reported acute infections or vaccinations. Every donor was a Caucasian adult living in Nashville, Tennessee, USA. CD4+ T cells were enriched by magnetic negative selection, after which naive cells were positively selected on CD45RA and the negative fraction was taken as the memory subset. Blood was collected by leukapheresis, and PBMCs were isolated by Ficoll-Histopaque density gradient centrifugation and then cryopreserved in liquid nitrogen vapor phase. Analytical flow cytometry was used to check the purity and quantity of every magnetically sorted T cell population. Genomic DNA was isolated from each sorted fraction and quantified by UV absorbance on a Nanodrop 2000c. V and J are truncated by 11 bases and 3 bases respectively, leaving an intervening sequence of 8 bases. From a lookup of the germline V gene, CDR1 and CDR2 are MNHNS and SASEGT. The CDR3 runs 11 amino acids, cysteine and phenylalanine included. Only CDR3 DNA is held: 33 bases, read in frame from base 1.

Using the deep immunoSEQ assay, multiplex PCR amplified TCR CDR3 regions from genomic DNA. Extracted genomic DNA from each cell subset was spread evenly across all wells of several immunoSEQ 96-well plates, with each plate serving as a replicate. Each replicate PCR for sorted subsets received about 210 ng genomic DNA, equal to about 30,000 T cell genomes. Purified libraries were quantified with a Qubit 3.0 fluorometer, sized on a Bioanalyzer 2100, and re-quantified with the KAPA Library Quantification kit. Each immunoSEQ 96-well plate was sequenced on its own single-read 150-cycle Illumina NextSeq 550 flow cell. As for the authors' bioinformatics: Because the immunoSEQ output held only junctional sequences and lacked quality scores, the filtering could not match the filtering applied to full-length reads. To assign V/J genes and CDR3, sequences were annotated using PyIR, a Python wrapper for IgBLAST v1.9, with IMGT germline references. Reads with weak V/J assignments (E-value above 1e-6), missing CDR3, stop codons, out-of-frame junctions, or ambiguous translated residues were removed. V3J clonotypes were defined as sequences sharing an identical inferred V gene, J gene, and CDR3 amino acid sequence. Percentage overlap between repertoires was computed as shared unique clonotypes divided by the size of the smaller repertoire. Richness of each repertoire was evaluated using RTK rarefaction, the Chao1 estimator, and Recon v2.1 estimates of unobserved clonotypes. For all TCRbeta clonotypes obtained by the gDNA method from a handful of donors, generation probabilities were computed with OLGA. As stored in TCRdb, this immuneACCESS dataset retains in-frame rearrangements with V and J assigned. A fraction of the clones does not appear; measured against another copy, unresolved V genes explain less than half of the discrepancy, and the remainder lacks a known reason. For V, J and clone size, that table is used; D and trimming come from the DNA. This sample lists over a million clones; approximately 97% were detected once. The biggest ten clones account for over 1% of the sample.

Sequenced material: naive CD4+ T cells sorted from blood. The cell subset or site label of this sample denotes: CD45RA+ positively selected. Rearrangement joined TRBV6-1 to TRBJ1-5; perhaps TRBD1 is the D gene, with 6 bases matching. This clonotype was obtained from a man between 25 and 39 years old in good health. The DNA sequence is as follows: TGTGCCTGGGGGGCCAATCAGCCCCAGCATTTT. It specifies CAWGANQPQHF.